These 32 T cell receptor beta chains were sequenced from one sample in a study of blood T cell repertoires in COVID-19. Repertoires were generated with immunoSEQ multiplex PCR, while TCRdb's copy carries only in-frame clones and drops some. There are 90,000 to 110,000 clones in the sample; 75% to 90% occur only once, and 1% to 1.4% lies in the top ten. Sequencing was done on a sample of peripheral blood. The origin of the receptors is a human donor in a cohort sampled during active COVID-19.

The chain combines TRBV10-3 with TRBJ2-5; 9 bases agree with TRBD1. V gave up 6 bases and J gave up 4 bases; unmatched junction bases: 0. Germline V gene data show CDR1 as ENHRY and CDR2 as SYGVKD. The CDR3 length is 12 residues. The CDR3 DNA reads TGTGCCATCAGGACAGGGGGAGAGACCCAGTACTTC. It yields the protein CAIRTGGETQYF.

The chain has TRBV6-6 and TRBJ1-1; 10 bases fit TRBD1. V lost 6 bases, J lost 5 bases, and 6 bases stayed unmatched. This CDR3 is built from 14 residues. Germline V gives CDR1 MNHNY, CDR2 SVGAGI (reference sequence). The CDR3 region is CASRRDRGRTEAFF. The CDR3 DNA reads as TGTGCCAGCAGACGCGACAGGGGGCGTACTGAAGCTTTCTTT.

The table lists this clone with a few counts. The chain employs TRBV4-3 and TRBJ2-1; TRBD1 agrees at 8 bases. With 3 bases clipped from V and 3 bases from J, the junction kept 4 bases outside the gene matches. Per germline, CDR1 LGHNA and CDR2 YSLEER. This CDR3 is built from 15 residues. CDR3 nucleotide sequence: TGCGCCAGCAGCCAGGAGGACAGGGTCTACAATGAGCAGTTCTTC. Residues: CASSQEDRVYNEQFF.

The chain has TRBV5-4 and TRBJ1-3; TRBD1 is a possible D gene (5 bases). This CDR3 comprises 14 residues. Trimming cost V 5 bases and J 6 bases, with 15 bases left between them. CDR1 and CDR2 (germline): SGHNT, YYREEE (reference sequence). The CDR3: CASRAGGVENTIYF. The CDR3 nucleotides are TGTGCCAGCAGGGCTGGGGGGGTTGAAAACACCATATATTTT.

The chain combines TRBV7-8 with TRBJ1-2; D gene ambiguous. Germline lookup yields CDR1 SGHVS and CDR2 FQNEAQ. CDR3 length: 13 residues. V gave up 3 bases and J gave up 0 bases, with 5 bases separating them. This CDR3 reads CASSFGPNYGYTF. The CDR3 nucleotides read TGTGCCAGCAGCTTTGGGCCTAACTATGGCTACACCTTC.

The rearrangement uses TRBV28 and TRBJ1-6; weak D call: TRBD1 (5 bases). Trimming removed 6 bases at V and 0 bases at J, with 18 bases between. Looked up from germline, CDR1 is MDHEN and CDR2 is SYDVKM. CDR3 length: 18 amino acids. This CDR3 reads CASSPIGGRGSYNSPLHF. The DNA for the CDR3 is TGTGCCAGCAGCCCAATCGGGGGAAGAGGCTCCTATAATTCACCCCTCCACTTT.

This sequence joins TRBV5-8 and TRBJ1-1; D ambiguous. The CDR3 loop spans 12 amino acids. The germline V gene encodes CDR1 SGHTS and CDR2 YDEGEE. Deletions cut 2 bases from V and 6 bases from J, with 8 bases between. The CDR3 spells CASSLRLSEAFF. DNA for the CDR3: TGTGCCAGCAGCTTAAGACTGTCTGAAGCTTTCTTT.

The chain combines TRBV4-3 with TRBJ2-1; D possibly corresponds to TRBD1 (5 bases). The length of the CDR3 is 14 residues. Germline CDR1 and CDR2: LGHNA and YSLEER. V dropped 0 bases and J dropped 6 bases, with 9 bases sitting between them. The CDR3: CASSQDRTINEQFF. CDR3 nucleotide sequence: TGCGCCAGCAGCCAAGATCGGACAATCAATGAGCAGTTCTTC.

CDR3 in DNA: TGTGCCAGCAGTTACCTAGCTGATTACTACGAGCAGTACTTC. It specifies CASSYLADYYEQYF. The V call is TRBV6-6, the J call TRBJ2-7, with TRBD2 as a possible D gene (5 bases). CDR1 is MNHNY, CDR2 SVGAGI, per germline (reference sequence). Deletions cut 2 bases from V and 3 bases from J, with 11 bases between. The CDR3 runs to 14 residues.

This chain uses TRBV19 with TRBJ1-5; TRBD1 might be the D (6 bases). V was cut by 1 base and J by 7 bases, with 14 bases left in between. Germline V lookup: CDR1 LNHDA, CDR2 SQIVND (reference sequence). This CDR3 spans 15 amino acids. The CDR3 is CASSIVQGQGQPQHF. The CDR3 DNA sequence: TGTGCCAGTAGTATAGTGCAGGGTCAGGGGCAGCCCCAGCATTTT. Supplemented by reference TRBV19 and TRBJ1-5, the full variable domain reads DGGITQSPKYLFRKEGQNVTLSCEQNLNHDAMYWYRQDPGQGLRLIYYSQIVNDFQKGDIAEGYSVSREKKESFPLTVTSAQKNPTAFYLCASSIVQGQGQPQHFGDGTRLSIL.

This sequence joins TRBV16 and TRBJ2-2; 9 bases fit TRBD1. Germline V lookup: CDR1 KGHSY, CDR2 FQNENV. The V segment lost 5 bases and the J segment 3 bases; nucleotides outside the gene matches: 4. This CDR3 spans 15 amino acids. The CDR3, as DNA: TGTGCCAGCAGCGAACGGACAGGGGACACCGGGGAGCTGTTTTTT. Translated: CASSERTGDTGELFF.

The chain carries TRBV9 and TRBJ2-3; TRBD1 agrees at 9 bases. In germline, CDR1 is SGDLS, CDR2 YYNGEE. The CDR3 contains 16 residues. J lost 2 bases, V lost 1 base, and 5 bases had no gene match. CDR3 residues: CASSVRGQGNTDTQYF. DNA for the CDR3: TGTGCCAGCAGCGTACGGGGACAGGGAAACACAGATACGCAGTATTTT.

This sequence joins TRBV19 and TRBJ1-2, with 8 bases matching TRBD1. V was pared by 3 bases and J by 10 bases, with 10 bases of the junction left unmatched. In germline, CDR1 is LNHDA, CDR2 SQIVND (reference sequence). There are 14 residues in the CDR3. CDR3: CASSIIGQGVAYTF. CDR3 coding DNA: TGTGCCAGTAGTATTATTGGACAGGGAGTCGCCTACACCTTC.

V usage is TRBV7-3 and J usage is TRBJ2-2, with 8 nucleotides matching TRBD1. CDR1 is SGHTA, CDR2 FQGTGA, per germline. Trimming cost V 2 bases and J 5 bases; bases outside gene matches: 7. CDR3 length: 16 amino acids. The CDR3 region has the DNA TGTGCCAGCAGCTTAGAAACAGGGGGAGGTACCGGGGAGCTGTTTTTT. Encoded protein: CASSLETGGGTGELFF.

The chain couples TRBV19 to TRBJ2-1, with D unclear. CDR1 LNHDA and CDR2 SQIVND come from the germline V gene (reference sequence). This CDR3 is 15 amino acids long. Trimming stripped 6 bases from V and 4 bases from J, with 16 bases between. This CDR3 reads CASSLDRVPYNEQFF. Written as DNA, the CDR3 is TGTGCCAGTAGCCTCGACCGGGTCCCTTACAATGAGCAGTTCTTC.

The chain has TRBV27 and TRBJ2-3; the match to TRBD2 covers 13 bases. V trimming: 8 bases; J trimming: 5 bases; junction bases outside the gene matches: 16. The length of the CDR3 is 18 residues. Looked up from germline, CDR1 is MNHEY and CDR2 is SMNVEV (reference sequence). The CDR3 is CASLGLAGVRARLDTQYF. Here the CDR3 DNA reads TGTGCCAGCCTCGGACTAGCGGGAGTTCGGGCCCGATTAGATACGCAGTATTTT.

The chain has TRBV20-1 and TRBJ2-7, with D maybe TRBD1 (5 bases). This CDR3 is built from 15 residues. V lost 3 bases and J lost 7, with 22 bases in between. Germline V CDR1 and CDR2: DFQATT, SNEGSKA (reference sequence). This CDR3 is CSASPRGIGSREQYF. DNA of the CDR3: TGCAGTGCTAGTCCTAGGGGAATAGGGTCGAGGGAGCAGTACTTC.

The chain links TRBV5-6 to TRBJ1-2, with 7 bases fitting TRBD1. Trimming at V came to 5 bases and at J to 5 bases, leaving 3 bases not matched to a gene. Germline V CDR1 and CDR2: SGHDT, YYEEEE. The CDR3 is made up of 12 amino acids. DNA of the CDR3: TGTGCCAGCAGTGAGACAGGGTATGGCTACACCTTC. Protein sequence: CASSETGYGYTF.

The chain employs TRBV6-1 and TRBJ2-3, with 7 nucleotides matching TRBD1. The CDR3 consists of 15 residues. CDR1 and CDR2 (germline): MNHNS, SASEGT. V shed 3 bases, J shed 1 base, and the junction held 4 bases outside the gene matches. The CDR3 protein is CASSDRGYGTDTQYF. CDR3 coding DNA: TGTGCCAGCAGTGACAGGGGGTATGGCACAGATACGCAGTATTTT.

The chain carries TRBV2 and TRBJ2-1; 8 bases are shared with TRBD2. The junction had 4 bases not matched to a gene; V was cut back by 6 bases and J by 9 bases. CDR1 SNHLY and CDR2 FYNNEI come from the germline V gene. The CDR3 has 12 residues. CDR3 residues: CASRFLAGEQFF. DNA for the CDR3: TGTGCCAGCAGATTTCTAGCGGGTGAGCAGTTCTTC.

The V and J genes are TRBV19 and TRBJ2-1; TRBD2 is a possible D gene (7 bases). The ends were cut back, 5 bases at V and 6 bases at J, with 17 bases in the middle. The CDR3 contains 15 residues. The germline V gene encodes CDR1 LNHDA and CDR2 SQIVND (reference sequence). DNA of the CDR3: TGTGCCAGTAGTGAGGGGGGGCGGGTAATCAATGAGCAGTTCTTC. This codes for CASSEGGRVINEQFF.

This chain uses TRBV3-1 (or the pseudogene TRBV3-2) with TRBJ1-6; D is unclear. Germline loops: CDR1 LGHDT, CDR2 YNNKEL (reference sequence). The CDR3 has 14 residues. With 2 bases removed from V and 7 bases from J, the gap between germline ends came to 9 bases. The CDR3 sequence: CASSQTYGNSPLHF. Written as DNA, the CDR3 is TGTGCCAGCAGCCAAACATACGGGAATTCACCCCTCCACTTT.

This clone was counted a single time. The gene calls are TRBV7-3 and TRBJ2-1; 13 nucleotides align to TRBD2. Germline V gene lookup returns CDR1 SGHTA and CDR2 FQGTGA. With V trimmed by 5 bases and J by 5 bases, 3 bases remained unmatched. The CDR3 has 15 amino acids. The CDR3 coding sequence is TGTGCCAGCAGCCCCGGGACTAGCGGGAACAATGAGCAGTTCTTC. Encoded protein: CASSPGTSGNNEQFF.

This chain links TRBV6-1 with TRBJ2-3; TRBD2 agrees at 10 bases. The CDR3 has 16 amino acids. The junction had 10 bases not matched to a gene; V was cut back by 4 bases and J by 6 bases. Germline V gene data show CDR1 as MNHNS and CDR2 as SASEGT. In DNA, the CDR3 is TGTGCCAGCAGTGTCGGACTAGCGGAACCCTCGGATACGCAGTATTTT. This sequence encodes CASSVGLAEPSDTQYF.

This chain links TRBV5-1 with TRBJ2-5; D may be TRBD2 (5 bases). The CDR3 has 16 residues. Germline V CDR1 and CDR2: SGHRS, YFSETQ. V shed 4 bases and J shed 5 bases, with 21 bases lying between them. The CDR3 sequence is CASSLLASAGRETQYF. The CDR3 DNA is TGCGCCAGCAGCCTCCTGGCCAGCGCGGGCCGGGAGACCCAGTACTTC.

This sequence joins TRBV6-5 and TRBJ2-7; 9 bases are shared with TRBD1. Trimming took 5 bases from V and 5 from J; bases not matched to a gene: 7. The germline CDR1 and CDR2 sequences are MNHEY and SVGAGI. There are 14 residues in the CDR3. The CDR3 nucleotides read TGTGCCAGCAGTCCCGGGACAGGGTCCGACGAGCAGTACTTC. It yields the protein CASSPGTGSDEQYF.

The chain joins TRBV19 to TRBJ2-2; 8 nucleotides match TRBD2. The CDR3 is 15 residues long. Germline assignment: CDR1 LNHDA and CDR2 SQIVND (reference sequence). Trimming cost V 6 bases and J 3 bases; bases outside gene matches: 6. In DNA form, the CDR3 reads TGTGCCAGTAGGAGCGGGAGATTAGACACCGGGGAGCTGTTTTTT. Translated: CASRSGRLDTGELFF. The complete variable domain, with remaining parts taken from reference TRBV19 and TRBJ2-2, reads DGGITQSPKYLFRKEGQNVTLSCEQNLNHDAMYWYRQDPGQGLRLIYYSQIVNDFQKGDIAEGYSVSREKKESFPLTVTSAQKNPTAFYLCASRSGRLDTGELFFGEGSRLTVL.

This chain joins TRBV27 and TRBJ2-1, with 9 positions matching TRBD2. J was trimmed by 0 bases and V by 5 bases; bases with no gene match: 11. CDR1 is MNHEY and CDR2 is SMNVEV in the germline V gene (reference sequence). The CDR3 covers 18 residues. CDR3 nucleotides: TGTGCCAGCAGTCCGGGGACTAGCCTTAAAAGCTCCTACAATGAGCAGTTCTTC. Translating it yields CASSPGTSLKSSYNEQFF.

This chain links TRBV19 with TRBJ2-3, with TRBD1 as a possible D gene (6 bases). The V and J ends lost 3 bases and 5 bases respectively, with 18 bases between them. The CDR3 totals 16 residues. Germline assignment: CDR1 LNHDA and CDR2 SQIVND (reference sequence). The CDR3 loop is CASSITGSGFGDTQYF. In DNA, the CDR3 is TGTGCCAGTAGTATCACAGGGTCTGGCTTTGGAGATACGCAGTATTTT. Using reference TRBV19 and TRBJ2-3 for the parts outside the CDR3, the full variable domain is DGGITQSPKYLFRKEGQNVTLSCEQNLNHDAMYWYRQDPGQGLRLIYYSQIVNDFQKGDIAEGYSVSREKKESFPLTVTSAQKNPTAFYLCASSITGSGFGDTQYFGPGTRLTVL.

The genes are TRBV27 and TRBJ1-6, with D perhaps TRBD1 (5 bases). V lost 1 base, J lost 1 base, and 17 bases lay in between. The germline CDR1 and CDR2 sequences are MNHEY and SMNVEV (reference sequence). This CDR3 is 19 amino acids long. This CDR3 is CASSLFAGTSGSYNSPLHF. CDR3 in DNA: TGTGCCAGCAGTTTATTTGCAGGGACTTCGGGGTCCTATAATTCACCCCTCCACTTT.

The chain is built from TRBV6-5 and TRBJ1-5, with D maybe TRBD1 (6 bases). There are 13 residues in the CDR3. V lost 6 bases and J lost 6, with 12 bases in between. Germline-derived CDR1 and CDR2 are MNHEY and SVGAGI. DNA for the CDR3: TGTGCCAGCAGCTCTACAGGGCTTCAGCCCCAGCATTTT. Amino acid sequence: CASSSTGLQPQHF.

The gene calls are TRBV25-1 and TRBJ1-4; 8 nucleotides align to TRBD1. Germline assignment: CDR1 MGHDK and CDR2 SYGVNS. V trimming: 7 bases; J trimming: 10 bases; junction bases outside the gene matches: 11. The CDR3 spans 14 residues. CDR3 nucleotide sequence: TGTGCCAGCACTCGGACAGGGTATGTTGGAAAACTGTTTTTT. It codes for CASTRTGYVGKLFF. The full variable domain, in which reference TRBV25-1 and TRBJ1-4 provide the parts outside the CDR3, is EADIYQTPRYLVIGTGKKITLECSQTMGHDKMYWYQQDPGMELHLIHYSYGVNSTEKGDLSSESTVSRIRTEHFPLTLESARPSHTSQYLCASTRTGYVGKLFFGSGTQLSVL.